The 4 T cell receptor beta chains below were found in one sample sequenced in a study of T-cell reconstitution after alpha-beta-depleted transplantation in children (dated by TCRdb to the mid-2010s). This specimen's treatment or condition label, per the study, means: allogeneic hematopoietic cell transplantation with graft depleted of TCRalphabeta T cells and CD19 B cells. Library prep was done by PCR. Sequencer: Illumina HiSeq 2500. TCR libraries were prepared with molecular barcoding, using unique molecular identifiers to normalize TCRbeta repertoire quantification. TCRdb itself trimmed the public reads at Q25 with fastp, ran MiXCR and retained productive beta chains. Each record represents a unique CDR3 protein, reported with the most common genes and DNA among its rows. This sample has fewer than 250,000 distinct CDR3 sequences in its table, and roughly 8.2% of those were observed once. Under 8% of the sample comes from the top ten.

This specimen consisted of PBMCs, mostly from graft donor cells, obtained 180 days after TCRalphabeta/CD19-depleted stem cell transplant. These receptor sequences come from a male patient aged 10 to 17 who had a stem cell transplant for acute lymphoblastic leukemia, so the T cells may come from the graft donor.

This clonotype has ten or more counts. The rearrangement uses TRBV4-3 and TRBJ2-3; D gene uncertain. From germline, CDR1 is LGHNA and CDR2 YSLEER. V gave up 0 bases and J gave up 2 bases, with 12 bases separating them. The CDR3 totals 16 residues. This CDR3 reads CASSQDRRPSTDTQYF. DNA for the CDR3: TGCGCCAGCAGCCAAGATCGGCGGCCCTCCACAGATACGCAGTATTTT.

This clonotype was seen many times. The J gene is TRBJ1-6, the V gene TRBV3-1, with D hard to call. The CDR3 length is 12 residues. V was pared by 1 base and J by 11 bases, with 6 bases between. Germline lookup yields CDR1 LGHDT and CDR2 YNNKEL (reference sequence). CDR3 sequence reads: CASSQGAAPLHF. The DNA for the CDR3 is TGTGCCAGCAGCCAAGGGGCGGCACCCCTCCACTTT.

This clonotype was picked up many times. The chain joins TRBV25-1 to TRBJ2-6; 7 bases are a match to TRBD2. Germline V gene sequence: CDR1 MGHDK, CDR2 SYGVNS. V dropped 5 bases and J dropped 1; count of bases not matched to a gene: 8. The CDR3 is 17 amino acids. The CDR3: CASSRLARGSGANVLTF. CDR3 in DNA: TGTGCCAGCAGTAGACTAGCCCGGGGATCTGGGGCCAACGTCCTGACTTTC.

This clonotype is a singleton in its sample. Just one base apart from a much larger clone, this may be a read error. This chain joins TRBV5-5 and TRBJ2-5, with D perhaps matching TRBD1 or TRBD2 (5 bases each). The V end lost 4 bases, the J end lost 5 bases, and 24 bases lay between the germline ends. This CDR3 has 17 amino acids. CDR1 is SGHKS and CDR2 is YYEKEE in the germline V gene (reference sequence). The CDR3 DNA is TGTGCCAGCAGCCCTGCCGGGGTAGGGGATAGATCGGAGACCCAGTACTTC. This gives the protein CASSPAGVGDRSETQYF.